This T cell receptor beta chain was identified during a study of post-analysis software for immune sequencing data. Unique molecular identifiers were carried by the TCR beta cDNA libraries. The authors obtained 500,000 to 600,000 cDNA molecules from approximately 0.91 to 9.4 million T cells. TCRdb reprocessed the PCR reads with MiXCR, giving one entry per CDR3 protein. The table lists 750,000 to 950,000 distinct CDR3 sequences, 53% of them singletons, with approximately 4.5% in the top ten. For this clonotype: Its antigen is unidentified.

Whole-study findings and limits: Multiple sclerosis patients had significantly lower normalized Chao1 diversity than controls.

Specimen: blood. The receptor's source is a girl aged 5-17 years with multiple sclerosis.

Here the CDR3 DNA reads TGCAGCGTTGATGACAGGGGGAACTATGGCTACACCTTC. Its protein product is CSVDDRGNYGYTF. The chain couples TRBV29-1 to TRBJ1-2; 9 bases match TRBD1. Per the germline V gene, CDR1 is SQVTM and CDR2 is ANQGSEA. CDR3 length: 13 amino acids. V dropped 3 bases and J dropped 2; count of bases not matched to a gene: 1.